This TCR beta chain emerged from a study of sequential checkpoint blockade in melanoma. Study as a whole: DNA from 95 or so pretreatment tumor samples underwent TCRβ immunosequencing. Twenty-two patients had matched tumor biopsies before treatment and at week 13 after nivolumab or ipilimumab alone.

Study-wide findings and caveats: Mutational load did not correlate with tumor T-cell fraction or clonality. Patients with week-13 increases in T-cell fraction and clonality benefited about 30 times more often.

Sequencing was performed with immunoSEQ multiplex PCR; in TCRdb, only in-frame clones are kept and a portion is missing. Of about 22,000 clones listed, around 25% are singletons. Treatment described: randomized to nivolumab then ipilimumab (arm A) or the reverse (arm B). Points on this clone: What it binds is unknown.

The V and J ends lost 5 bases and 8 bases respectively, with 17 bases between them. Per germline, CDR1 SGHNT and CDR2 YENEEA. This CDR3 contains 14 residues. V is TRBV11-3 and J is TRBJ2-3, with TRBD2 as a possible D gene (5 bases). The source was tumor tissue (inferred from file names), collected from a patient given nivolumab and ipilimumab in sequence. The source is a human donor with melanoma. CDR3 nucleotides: TGTGCCAGCAGCACCCAAGGGAGCTCTGGTACGCAGTATTTT. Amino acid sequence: CASSTQGSSGTQYF.